The 16 T cell receptor beta chains reported below all come from one sample, sequenced in a study of blood T cell repertoires in COVID-19. Clones were sequenced by immunoSEQ multiplex PCR, and TCRdb holds only the in-frame ones, with some missing. Counted here are 200,000 or so clones, around nine tenths occurring once; the ten biggest clones make up 10% to 11%. Sequences were obtained from PBMCs or T cells enriched from blood (not recorded which). The receptors were sampled from a man aged 25 to 40 who had recovered from COVID-19.

This chain uses TRBV3-1 (or the pseudogene TRBV3-2) with TRBJ1-2, with unresolved D. V shed 3 bases and J shed 3 bases, with 8 bases lying between them. The germline gives CDR1 LGHDT, CDR2 YNNKEL (reference sequence). The CDR3 extends over 13 amino acids. The CDR3 bases are TGTGCCAGCAGCCAGATGGGAGACTATGGCTACACCTTC. Protein sequence: CASSQMGDYGYTF.

The J gene is TRBJ2-5, the V gene TRBV12-3 or TRBV12-4, with D hard to call. The V and J ends lost 7 bases and 7 bases respectively, with 10 bases between them. The CDR3 length is 11 residues. The CDR3 nucleotides read TGTGCCAGCACCCCCGGTGGGACCCAGTACTTC. Protein product: CASTPGGTQYF.

The chain links TRBV29-1 to TRBJ2-7, with D possibly being TRBD1 (7 bases). V lost 0 bases, J lost 3 bases, and 15 bases lay in between. The CDR3 totals 15 residues. In germline, CDR1 is SQVTM, CDR2 ANQGSEA. The CDR3 nucleotides read TGCAGCGTTGAAGATCAGGGGGGTACCTTCTACGAGCAGTACTTC. This codes for CSVEDQGGTFYEQYF.

The V call is TRBV5-1, the J call TRBJ2-1; the D is unclear. Germline CDR1 is SGHRS and CDR2 is YFSETQ. The CDR3 contains 16 residues. V gave up 0 bases and J gave up 1 base, with 11 bases separating them. The CDR3 bases are TGCGCCAGCAGCTTGGTTGCGCAACGATCCTACAATGAGCAGTTCTTC. This sequence encodes CASSLVAQRSYNEQFF.

The chain combines TRBV19 with TRBJ1-3; 10 nucleotides align to TRBD1. This CDR3 is built from 16 residues. Germline CDR1 is LNHDA and CDR2 is SQIVND (reference sequence). The ends lost 3 bases at V and 1 base at J; junction bases unmatched: 3. CDR3 nucleotides: TGTGCCAGTAGTATCCAGGGACAGGGGTCTGGAAACACCATATATTTT. Encoded protein: CASSIQGQGSGNTIYF.

The CDR3 bases are TGCGCCAGCAGTCTTGCTAGCGGGAGTCTCGGCACAGATACGCAGTATTTT. Encoded protein: CASSLASGSLGTDTQYF. The chain uses TRBV23-1 and TRBJ2-3, with 10 bases identical to TRBD2. TRBV23-1 is annotated as an ORF whose role is uncertain. V was pared by 4 bases and J by 1 base, with 8 bases of the junction left unmatched. This CDR3 is built from 17 residues.

The V and J genes are TRBV28 and TRBJ1-5; 7 bases map to TRBD1. Germline-derived CDR1 and CDR2 are MDHEN and SYDVKM. This CDR3 contains 18 residues. Trimming cost V 2 bases and J 4 bases; bases outside gene matches: 14. The CDR3 DNA sequence: TGTGCCAGCAGTTTACCTCGAATGGGGACAGCGACAAATCAGCCCCAGCATTTT. This codes for CASSLPRMGTATNQPQHF. The variable domain in full, completed from reference TRBV28 and TRBJ1-5, reads DVKVTQSSRYLVKRTGEKVFLECVQDMDHENMFWYRQDPGLGLRLIYFSYDVKMKEKGDIPEGYSVSREKKERFSLILESASTNQTSMYLCASSLPRMGTATNQPQHFGDGTRLSIL.

The rearrangement uses TRBV4-2 and TRBJ1-4, with 9 bases that match TRBD1. Losses at the gene ends were 4 bases for V and 8 bases for J; bases not matched to a gene: 11. Germline assignment: CDR1 LGHNA and CDR2 YNFKEQ. The CDR3 is 16 amino acids. CDR3 DNA sequence: TGTGCCAGCAGCCCGCTACCGACAGGGGGTAACGAAAAACTGTTTTTT. It codes for CASSPLPTGGNEKLFF.

This clone was seen only once. The chain uses TRBV27 and TRBJ2-7; D remains ambiguous. CDR1 and CDR2 from the germline V gene are MNHEY and SMNVEV (reference sequence). Trimming cost V 2 bases and J 5 bases, with 19 bases left between them. The CDR3 runs to 16 residues. This chain's CDR3 is CASSLRSTRSLDEQYF. Written as DNA, the CDR3 is TGTGCCAGCAGTTTAAGGTCGACACGTTCCCTTGACGAGCAGTACTTC.

The genes are TRBV2 and TRBJ2-2, with a tentative D call TRBD2 (6 bases). Trimming removed 4 bases from V and 1 base from J, with 10 bases in between. Germline CDR1 and CDR2: SNHLY and FYNNEI. The CDR3 is made up of 15 amino acids. DNA of the CDR3: TGTGCCAGCAGTGTTGGGGGACTGAACACCGGGGAGCTGTTTTTT. Amino acids: CASSVGGLNTGELFF. Supplemented by reference TRBV2 and TRBJ2-2, the full variable domain reads EPEVTQTPSHQVTQMGQEVILRCVPISNHLYFYWYRQILGQKVEFLVSFYNNEISEKSEIFDDQFSVERPDGSNFTLKIRSTKLEDSAMYFCASSVGGLNTGELFFGEGSRLTVL.

J is TRBJ2-5 and V is TRBV27; 10 nucleotides agree with TRBD2. This CDR3 has 16 residues. Germline CDR1 MNHEY, CDR2 SMNVEV (reference sequence). V dropped 8 bases and J dropped 1; count of bases not matched to a gene: 10. CDR3 coding DNA: TGTGCCAGCCGAAAGCTGCAGCGGGGGGGCCAAGAGACCCAGTACTTC. It yields the protein CASRKLQRGGQETQYF.

This clone was seen just once. This chain links TRBV6-2 or TRBV6-3 with TRBJ1-2; 7 bases are shared with TRBD1. CDR3 length: 16 amino acids. The V segment lost 5 bases and the J segment 6 bases; nucleotides outside the gene matches: 15. Germline V gene lookup returns CDR1 MNHEY and CDR2 SVGEGT. The CDR3 sequence is CASSQSRTGGVDGYTF. In nucleotides, the CDR3 is TGTGCCAGCAGTCAATCGCGGACAGGCGGAGTCGATGGCTACACCTTC.

The J gene is TRBJ2-7, the V gene TRBV25-1, with 7 bases identical to TRBD2. The ends lost 4 bases at V and 5 bases at J; junction bases unmatched: 14. CDR1 is MGHDK and CDR2 is SYGVNS in the germline V gene. The CDR3 is 16 amino acids. Here the CDR3 DNA reads TGTGCCAGCAGTGCACCTAGCGGCGATACCTCAGACGAGCAGTACTTC. Translating it yields CASSAPSGDTSDEQYF.

The rearrangement uses TRBV7-2 and TRBJ2-7, with TRBD1 matching over 7 bases. Germline V CDR1 and CDR2: SGHTA, FQGNSA. The V gene end was trimmed by 7 bases and the J gene end by 1 base; junction bases not matched to a gene: 7. CDR3 length equals 14 residues. As DNA, the CDR3 is TGTGCCAGCACCCTTCGACAGGGATCCTACGAGCAGTACTTC. Translation: CASTLRQGSYEQYF. Full variable domain (outside the CDR3, taken from reference TRBV7-2 and TRBJ2-7): GAGVSQSPSNKVTEKGKDVELRCDPISGHTALYWYRQSLGQGLEFLIYFQGNSAPDKSGLPSDRFSAERTGGSVSTLTIQRTQQEDSAVYLCASTLRQGSYEQYFGPGTRLTVT.

As concerns this clone: The same CDR3 arises from other DNA sequences in this sample as well. DNA of the CDR3: TGTGCCAGCAGCTCACAGGGTATCTCCTACGAGCAGTACTTC. This translates into CASSSQGISYEQYF. The J gene is TRBJ2-7, the V gene TRBV7-2, with D possibly matching TRBD1 (6 bases). The CDR3 spans 14 residues. Trimming took off 4 bases at V and 0 bases at J, with 10 bases between the two ends. Germline values: CDR1 SGHTA, CDR2 FQGNSA.

This rearrangement joins TRBV9 to TRBJ1-1, with 7 positions matching TRBD1. The ends lost 0 bases at V and 4 bases at J; junction bases unmatched: 6. CDR1 and CDR2 (germline): SGDLS, YYNGEE. This CDR3 region has 15 residues. The CDR3 sequence is CASSVEGARGTEAFF. DNA for the CDR3: TGTGCCAGCAGCGTAGAGGGGGCGAGGGGCACTGAAGCTTTCTTT.